This is a list of T cell receptor beta chains from one sample in a study of blood T cell repertoires in COVID-19. The method was immunoSEQ multiplex PCR; TCRdb's version includes in-frame clones alone and lacks a portion of them. The repertoire has 300,000 or so clones, around 83% of them found once; the top ten carry roughly 1.2%. The sequencing sample was made of peripheral blood. The source of these receptors is a woman aged 45 to 65 with acute or convalescent COVID-19. The conserved cysteine and the conserved F or W are not part of the CDR3 here. Fields, in order: CDR3 length, V gene, J gene, CDR3 protein.

CDR3 length: 16; V gene: TRBV6-1; J gene: TRBJ1-5; CDR3 protein: ASSESGSRSYRNQPQH
CDR3 length: 13; V gene: TRBV19; J gene: TRBJ2-1; CDR3 protein: ASSIGGDRGIEQF
CDR3 length: 13; V gene: TRBV3-1/TRBV3-2; J gene: TRBJ1-4; CDR3 protein: ASSLRAGGNEKLF
CDR3 length: 14; V gene: TRBV7-2; J gene: TRBJ2-7; CDR3 protein: ASSLASGQQSYEQY
CDR3 length: 14; V gene: TRBV7-8; J gene: TRBJ2-1; CDR3 protein: ASSLGGTSGRIEQF
CDR3 length: 13; V gene: TRBV6-2/TRBV6-3; J gene: TRBJ2-1; CDR3 protein: ASSSLAGGNNEQF
CDR3 length: 12; V gene: TRBV30; J gene: TRBJ2-4; CDR3 protein: ALSEDRAKNIQY
CDR3 length: 16; V gene: TRBV11-2; J gene: TRBJ2-2; CDR3 protein: ASSPWTLQGAFTGELF
CDR3 length: 11; V gene: TRBV9; J gene: TRBJ2-2; CDR3 protein: ASSDRVSGELF
CDR3 length: 11; V gene: TRBV7-3; J gene: TRBJ2-5; CDR3 protein: ASSPSGSETQY
CDR3 length: 10; V gene: TRBV30; J gene: TRBJ1-2; CDR3 protein: AWGATKDGYT
CDR3 length: 10; V gene: TRBV2; J gene: TRBJ1-4; CDR3 protein: ASSVRNEKLF
CDR3 length: 12; V gene: TRBV7-6; J gene: TRBJ2-1; CDR3 protein: ASSSSRNYNEQF
CDR3 length: 14; V gene: TRBV5-6; J gene: TRBJ1-3; CDR3 protein: ASSLFASHSGNTIY
CDR3 length: 15; V gene: TRBV30; J gene: TRBJ2-5; CDR3 protein: AWSEIQAGGTQETQY
CDR3 length: 12; V gene: TRBV18; J gene: TRBJ1-2; CDR3 protein: ASSRQGANYGYT
CDR3 length: 10; V gene: TRBV12-3/TRBV12-4; J gene: TRBJ1-1; CDR3 protein: ASSFTAGPAF
CDR3 length: 10; V gene: TRBV2; J gene: TRBJ1-2; CDR3 protein: ASRGDGYGYT
CDR3 length: 13; V gene: TRBV29-1; J gene: TRBJ1-5; CDR3 protein: SAYLTGGNNQPQH
CDR3 length: 13; V gene: TRBV29-1; J gene: TRBJ2-2; CDR3 protein: SVGQGVSSAGELF
CDR3 length: 12; V gene: TRBV7-2; J gene: TRBJ1-3; CDR3 protein: ASSFTGTLNTIY
CDR3 length: 15; V gene: TRBV5-5; J gene: TRBJ1-6; CDR3 protein: ASSLGVAGPVNSPLH
CDR3 length: 14; V gene: TRBV11-2; J gene: TRBJ1-2; CDR3 protein: ASSSQRDSRNYGYT
CDR3 length: 11; V gene: TRBV30; J gene: TRBJ1-6; CDR3 protein: AWRQGRGSPLH
CDR3 length: 9; V gene: TRBV30; J gene: TRBJ2-1; CDR3 protein: ALNRGYEQF
CDR3 length: 12; V gene: TRBV6-5; J gene: TRBJ2-6; CDR3 protein: AGDSSSGANVLT
CDR3 length: 13; V gene: TRBV6-1; J gene: TRBJ2-5; CDR3 protein: ASSEEGQGTKTQY
CDR3 length: 13; V gene: TRBV27; J gene: TRBJ2-6; CDR3 protein: ASTTTYSGANVLT
CDR3 length: 11; V gene: TRBV6-2/TRBV6-3; J gene: TRBJ2-1; CDR3 protein: ASSSRNPDEQF
CDR3 length: 12; V gene: TRBV27; J gene: TRBJ1-1; CDR3 protein: ASSLKYAGTEAF
CDR3 length: 11; V gene: TRBV25-1; J gene: TRBJ2-1; CDR3 protein: ASSDRNYNEQF
CDR3 length: 12; V gene: TRBV2; J gene: TRBJ2-1; CDR3 protein: ATSELTTYNEQF
CDR3 length: 13; V gene: TRBV11-3; J gene: TRBJ2-3; CDR3 protein: ASSSGLAGTDTQY
CDR3 length: 13; V gene: TRBV6-2/TRBV6-3; J gene: TRBJ2-1; CDR3 protein: ASSLLAGSYNEQF
CDR3 length: 18; V gene: TRBV6-2/TRBV6-3; J gene: TRBJ2-4; CDR3 protein: ASSYLTSGTGTLAKNIQY
CDR3 length: 14; V gene: TRBV28; J gene: TRBJ2-1; CDR3 protein: ASSRRTSGVYNEQF
CDR3 length: 12; V gene: TRBV6-5; J gene: TRBJ1-4; CDR3 protein: ASSRDRGSEKLF